Listed below are T cell receptor beta chains from one sample, sequenced in a study of CD8+ T cells in alopecia areata. Profiling relied on immunoSEQ multiplex PCR, and the TCRdb table lists in-frame clones only, not all of them. The sample carries over 200,000 clones, 50% to 60% recorded once. This specimen consisted of CD4+ T cells sorted from blood, obtained at week 0. The receptors stem from a human donor with alopecia areata. CDR3s include the opening cysteine and the closing phenylalanine or tryptophan. Fields, in order: CDR3 DNA, CDR3 protein, CDR3 length, clone size, D gene, V gene, J gene. A D gene is named only where the DNA matches it firmly. A row's size may be missing; if present it is once, few, many or a size class.

TGCAGCGTTGTCGTTCAGGGGAGGAACACCGGGGAGCTGTTTTTT,CSVVVQGRNTGELFF,15,few,NA,TRBV29-1,TRBJ2-2
TGTGCCTGGAGTGTACGGCCCGGACTCTATGGCTACACCTTC,CAWSVRPGLYGYTF,14,NA,NA,TRBV30,TRBJ1-2
TGTGCCAGCAGTGATGGGCTAACCAATGAGCAGTTCTTC,CASSDGLTNEQFF,13,NA,NA,TRBV2,TRBJ2-1
TGTGCCAGCAGCTTTGACGGGACAGGGGTATTGAACATTCAGTACTTC,CASSFDGTGVLNIQYF,16,NA,TRBD1,TRBV7-2,TRBJ2-4
TGTGCCTGGAGCAGGACAGGGGGCTCCTACGAGCAGTACTTC,CAWSRTGGSYEQYF,14,NA,TRBD1,TRBV30,TRBJ2-7
TGCGCCAGCAGCTTGGCCAACCCGAACACTGAAGCTTTCTTT,CASSLANPNTEAFF,14,NA,NA,TRBV5-1,TRBJ1-1
TGTGCCAGCAGCGTCAGGGGCCATGGCTACACCTTC,CASSVRGHGYTF,12,NA,NA,TRBV7-9,TRBJ1-2
TGCAGCGTCTCTCTGGCACACGGGTCGAACACCTTC,CSVSLAHGSNTF,12,few,NA,TRBV29-1,TRBJ1-2
TGCGCCAGCAGCGGTGGGGCTAGCCTTAATGAGCAGTTCTTC,CASSGGASLNEQFF,14,few,NA,TRBV5-1,TRBJ2-1
TGTGCCCAATGTCGGGGACAGTGCTTATCCGGGGAGCTGTTTTTT,CAQCRGQCLSGELFF,15,few,TRBD1,TRBV30,TRBJ2-2
TGTGCCAGCAGCTTGACTAGCGGGAGCACAGATACGCAGTATTTT,CASSLTSGSTDTQYF,15,few,TRBD2,TRBV7-9,TRBJ2-3
TGTGCCAGCTCACCACTGACAGGGATCACCGGGGAGCTGTTTTTT,CASSPLTGITGELFF,15,few,TRBD1,TRBV18,TRBJ2-2
TGTGCCAGCTCTAATACGGACGGATTCCTCTTTGGGCACAACGAGCAGTACTTC,CASSNTDGFLFGHNEQYF,18,once,NA,TRBV27,TRBJ2-7
TGTGCCAGCTCACCATCACAGCCAGATCAGCCCCAGCATTTT,CASSPSQPDQPQHF,14,NA,NA,TRBV18,TRBJ1-5
TGCAGCGTTGACCAGGGACACACTGAAGCTTTCTTT,CSVDQGHTEAFF,12,few,NA,TRBV29-1,TRBJ1-1
TGTGCCAGCAGCCCCGAGGGGACCTCCATGAACACTGAAGCTTTCTTT,CASSPEGTSMNTEAFF,16,few,NA,TRBV4-2,TRBJ1-1
TGTGCCAGCAGTTACCGCGCCCTGTATGGCTACACCTTC,CASSYRALYGYTF,13,NA,NA,TRBV6-5,TRBJ1-2
TGTGCCAGCGAGCGAGCGGGATTTGACAATCAGCCCCAGCATTTT,CASERAGFDNQPQHF,15,few,NA,TRBV6-1,TRBJ1-5
TGTGCCAGCAGGGCCCAAGGAAGGGCAGAGGCCTACGAGCAGTACTTC,CASRAQGRAEAYEQYF,16,NA,NA,TRBV25-1,TRBJ2-7
TGCAGCGGAGCGGGACTGATTAGACAAGAGACCCAGTACTTC,CSGAGLIRQETQYF,14,NA,TRBD2,TRBV29-1,TRBJ2-5
TGTGCCAGCAGTCAGGGGACTACCCACAGGCGTGGCTACACCTTC,CASSQGTTHRRGYTF,15,few,NA,TRBV27,TRBJ1-2
TGTGCCAGCAGCGCTAACTACAATGGCTACACCTTC,CASSANYNGYTF,12,NA,NA,TRBV2,TRBJ1-2
TGTGCCAGTGCCTCCGGGACTAGCGGCACAGATACGCAGTATTTT,CASASGTSGTDTQYF,15,few,TRBD2,TRBV7-9,TRBJ2-3
TGTGCCAGCAGCTTAGCGTACAGGGGGCGCGTAGATGAGCAGTTCTTC,CASSLAYRGRVDEQFF,16,once,TRBD1,TRBV7-9,TRBJ2-1
TGTGCCAGCAGTCGGGACAGGGGGCAGAATGGCTACACCTTC,CASSRDRGQNGYTF,14,NA,TRBD1,TRBV2,TRBJ1-2
TGTGCCTGGAGCACGGGACAGGGATTTATGTATGAGCAGTTCTTC,CAWSTGQGFMYEQFF,15,NA,TRBD1,TRBV30,TRBJ2-1
TGTGCCAGCAGTGACATTGGGACAGGGGGCTCTGGGGCCAACGTCCTGACTTTC,CASSDIGTGGSGANVLTF,18,NA,TRBD1,TRBV25-1,TRBJ2-6
TGTGCCAGCAGCTCGGGACTAGCGGGAGGAGGGCAGTTCTTC,CASSSGLAGGGQFF,14,NA,TRBD2,TRBV7-6,TRBJ2-1
TGCAGCGCCCTAACTGGATACGGGGTACCTGAAGCTTTCTTT,CSALTGYGVPEAFF,14,NA,NA,TRBV29-1,TRBJ1-1
TGTGCCTCAGGGACTTCGGAGGAGCAGTACTTC,CASGTSEEQYF,11,few,NA,TRBV10-3,TRBJ2-7
TGTGCCAGCAGCGTAGAGGCAGGGATCTCGTACACTGAAGCTTTCTTT,CASSVEAGISYTEAFF,16,NA,NA,TRBV9,TRBJ1-1
TGTGCCAGCATGCGGGATGAGGTAAACATTCAGTACTTC,CASMRDEVNIQYF,13,few,NA,TRBV6-1,TRBJ2-4
TGTGCCAGCGCATTCCGGGACAGTGAGACCCAGTACTTC,CASAFRDSETQYF,13,NA,TRBD1,TRBV18,TRBJ2-5
TGCAGCGTTGAAGAACAGGGTTACGAGCAGTACTTC,CSVEEQGYEQYF,12,many,NA,TRBV29-1,TRBJ2-7
TGTGCCAGCAGCTTGGAGAGGTATGGCTACACCTTC,CASSLERYGYTF,12,NA,NA,TRBV5-6,TRBJ1-2
TGTGCCAGCTCACCACAGTTGCGGGGGAGTCCCGGGGAGCTGTTTTTT,CASSPQLRGSPGELFF,16,NA,TRBD2,TRBV18,TRBJ2-2
TGTGCCAGCAGCTATGGGACAGGGTCTTCCGGGGAGCTGTTTTTT,CASSYGTGSSGELFF,15,NA,TRBD1,TRBV7-3,TRBJ2-2